Sequencing of this T cell receptor (beta chain) was carried out in a study of tumor-infiltrating lymphocytes in primary liver carcinoma. Study-level background: Productive TCRbeta reads per sample were roughly 3.5 to 7.13 million, not differing by tissue. Whole-study findings and limits: Tumor top-250-clone fractions significantly exceeded those of blood (p = 0.039).

Co-extracted RNA and DNA came from about 19-30 mg of unsorted bulk tissue. Chronic HBV infection, which was untreated, was present in the patients. Germline V gene lookup returns CDR1 MNHNS and CDR2 SASEGT. Trimming shortened V by 3 bases and J by 14 bases, and 28 bases separated the two germline ends. This CDR3 comprises 16 residues. Comment on this clonotype: Its antigen is undetermined.

With a constant-region primer, TCR beta cDNA was made from 450 to 500 ng of total RNA. Three nested multiplex PCR rounds, a slightly modified ARM-PCR method, built the TCR beta libraries. It was with TRBV1-TRBV30 forward primers and a C-beta reverse primer that the first two PCR rounds were run, at around 9 cycles each. TCRdb re-called the multiplex PCR reads with MiXCR, one entry per CDR3 protein. The table lists more than 100,000 distinct CDR3 sequences, around 65% of them singletons, with over 8% in the top ten. The sequence derives from a woman aged 60-75 years with primary liver carcinoma and hepatitis B virus infection. The sample taken for sequencing was tumor-adjacent normal liver tissue. The chain combines TRBV6-1 with TRBJ2-5, with a tentative D call TRBD2 (6 bases). The CDR3 is CASSDPTRVYQETKYF. The CDR3 DNA sequence: TGTGCCAGCAGTGACCCGACTAGGGTTTACCAAGAGACCAAATACTTC.